This T cell receptor (beta chain) came from a study of blood T cell repertoires in COVID-19 (dated by TCRdb to about 2020). Turning to the overall study: Collaborator samples came from the United States, Italy and Spain and covered acute and convalescent phases of COVID-19. The material from the prospective study consisted of cDNA or gDNA derived from T cells, B-cell-depleted T cells, or PBMCs. Subjects who had been exposed to COVID-19, were actively infected with it, or had recovered from it provided the deeply sampled blood TCRbeta repertoires that made up the dataset. The repertoires were released in a freely available public database meant as a resource for research on the immune response to SARS-CoV-2. The samples were drawn from two sources: the first 160 participants of the ongoing ImmuneRACE study, and 1,200 or so subjects contributed by 6 global collaborators. The sample metadata nearly always contained a de-identified subject ID, COVID-19 status, age in years and sex. Where HLA class I and class II types were available, the types were taken from metadata supplied by the sample provider, not from assay-based typing.

TCRbeta CDR3 regions were amplified from genomic DNA by means of the immunoSEQ Assay, a bias-controlled multiplex PCR. In the source study's methods: The number of nucleated cells in each sample was estimated by amplification of reference gene primers within the assay. To quantify the absolute abundance of each unique TCRbeta CDR3 rearrangement, sequence reads were collapsed and filtered. For each sample, productive Simpson clonality was calculated as the square root of Simpson's diversity index over productive rearrangements. TCRdb re-hosts the immuneACCESS table, in-frame sequences only. Its copies lack some clones; in the studies checked, an unresolved V gene accounts for under half of them, and the cause for the rest is not known. That table furnishes V, J and clone size, whereas the DNA furnished D and trimming. In all, the sample holds roughly 200,000 clones, and approximately 91% of those were seen once. The ten largest clones represent roughly 6.7% of the sample.

As regards this clone: No cognate antigen has been identified for it. No base quality information exists; no much larger clone differs at one position.

Whole blood was collected in K2EDTA tubes by collaborating institutions according to the institutions' own protocols. For TCRbeta analysis, collaborators shipped samples in one of three forms: frozen whole blood, isolated PBMCs, or DNA extracted from either of those sample types. Study-wide findings and limitations: How much clinical and demographic metadata was included differed by source and by participant, and the metadata was provided uncurated.

V loses 2 bases, J loses 4 bases, and the germline ends lie 12 bases apart. As encoded in the germline V gene, CDR1 is MDHEN while CDR2 is SYDVKM. From the cysteine through the phenylalanine, the CDR3 covers 14 amino acids. This entry keeps only the CDR3 DNA: 42 bases, framed from base 1. The rearranged segments are TRBV28 and TRBJ2-7; the D gene is possibly TRBD1, with 6 bases matching. The sequenced material came from peripheral blood. This TCR came from a man between 40 and 49 years old with acute or convalescent COVID-19. CDR3 region: CASSLSYRAYEQYF. The nucleotide sequence is given as TGTGCCAGCAGTTTAAGTTACAGGGCTTACGAGCAGTACTTC.